This entry features one T cell receptor (beta chain) sequence. Per the original methods: Amplification of reference gene primers was used by the study to estimate nucleated cell counts. Only in-frame clones appear in the TCRdb table, and some are missing; sequencing was by immunoSEQ multiplex PCR. The V and J calls and clone size were taken over from that table, and D and trimming were inferred from the DNA. The sample lists about 220,000 clones; 85% were seen once. The data belong to a study of blood T cell repertoires in COVID-19. Whole-study context: Sources were T cells, B-cell-depleted T cells, or PBMCs; the material itself was cDNA or gDNA.

Germline V lookup: CDR1 SGHVS, CDR2 FNYEAQ. Trimming cost V 5 bases and J 7 bases, with 12 bases left between them. This CDR3 comprises 13 residues. The sequence derives from an older woman with COVID-19, enrolled during active disease. Input material: peripheral blood. The rearrangement links TRBV7-6 to TRBJ2-1, with TRBD1 as a possible D gene (5 bases). CDR3 DNA: TGTGCCAGCAGCCATATCTCAGGGAATGAGCAGTTCTTC. It translates to CASSHISGNEQFF.